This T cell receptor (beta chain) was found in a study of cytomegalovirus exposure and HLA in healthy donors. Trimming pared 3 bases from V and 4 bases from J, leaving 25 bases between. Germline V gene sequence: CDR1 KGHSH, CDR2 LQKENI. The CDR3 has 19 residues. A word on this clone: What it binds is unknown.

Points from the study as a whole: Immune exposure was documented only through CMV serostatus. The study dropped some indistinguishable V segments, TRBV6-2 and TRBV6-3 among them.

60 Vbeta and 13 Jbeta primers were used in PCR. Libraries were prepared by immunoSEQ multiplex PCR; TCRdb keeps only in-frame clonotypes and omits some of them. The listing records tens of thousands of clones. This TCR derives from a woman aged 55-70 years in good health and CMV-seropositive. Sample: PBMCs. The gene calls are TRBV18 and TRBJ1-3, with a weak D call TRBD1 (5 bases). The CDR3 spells CASSPCTPQALPRGNTIYF. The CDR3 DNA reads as TGTGCCAGCTCACCTTGCACCCCACAGGCCTTACCCCGGGGAAACACCATATATTTT.